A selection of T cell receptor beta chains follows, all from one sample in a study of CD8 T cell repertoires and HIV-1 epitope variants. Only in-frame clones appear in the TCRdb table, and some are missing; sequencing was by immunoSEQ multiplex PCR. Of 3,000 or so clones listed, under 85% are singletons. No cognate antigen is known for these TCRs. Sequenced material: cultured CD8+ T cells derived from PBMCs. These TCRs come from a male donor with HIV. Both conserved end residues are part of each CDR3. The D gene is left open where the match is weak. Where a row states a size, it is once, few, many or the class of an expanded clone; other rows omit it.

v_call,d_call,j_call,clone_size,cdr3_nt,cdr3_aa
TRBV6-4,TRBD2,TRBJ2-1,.,TGTGCCAGCAGTGAAGCGGGGGGGCCCAATGAGCAGTTCTTC,CASSEAGGPNEQFF
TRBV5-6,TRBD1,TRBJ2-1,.,TGTGCCAGCAGCCCACAAACAGGGGGCTCCTACAATGAGCAGTTCTTC,CASSPQTGGSYNEQFF
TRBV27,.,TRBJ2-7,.,TGTGCCAGCAGTCTGAGGCCGGAGACCTACGAGCAGTACTTC,CASSLRPETYEQYF
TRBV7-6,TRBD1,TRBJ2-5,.,TGTGCCAGCAGACCCGGGACAGGGTGGCAAGAGACCCAGTACTTC,CASRPGTGWQETQYF
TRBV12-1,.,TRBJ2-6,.,TGTGCCAGCAGCCATGGGGTTGTAAGTCGGGCCAACGTCCTGACTTTC,CASSHGVVSRANVLTF
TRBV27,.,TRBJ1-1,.,TGTGCCAGCAGTTTATCGTCCCGGAATGAAGCTTTCTTT,CASSLSSRNEAFF
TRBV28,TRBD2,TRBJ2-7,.,TGTGCCAGCAGACCAGCGGGAGGGTGGTCCTACGAGCAGTACTTC,CASRPAGGWSYEQYF
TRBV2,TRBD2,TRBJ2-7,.,TGTGCCAGCAGGAGCCAACTAGCGGGCCTCATCCCTAACTACGAGCAGTACTTC,CASRSQLAGLIPNYEQYF
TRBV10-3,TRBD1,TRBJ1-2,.,TGTGCCATCAGTGAGTCGCAGGGGGCGTATGGCTACACCTTC,CAISESQGAYGYTF
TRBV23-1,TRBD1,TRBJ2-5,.,TGCGCCAGCAGCCAAAAAGACAGGGTGGGTGAGACCCAGTACTTC,CASSQKDRVGETQYF
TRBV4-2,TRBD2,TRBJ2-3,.,TGTGCCAGCAGCCCTCGGGGACTAGATAGCACAGATACGCAGTATTTT,CASSPRGLDSTDTQYF
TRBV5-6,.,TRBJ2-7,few,TGTGCCAGCAGCCTACAGGGAATCTCCTACGAGCAGTACTTC,CASSLQGISYEQYF
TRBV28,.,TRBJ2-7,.,TGTGCCAGCAAAATCATCGAATCGGGCCACGAGCAGTACTTC,CASKIIESGHEQYF
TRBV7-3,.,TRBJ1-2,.,TGTGCCAGCAGCTTATCTAACTATGGCTACACCTTC,CASSLSNYGYTF
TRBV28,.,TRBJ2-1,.,TGTGCCAGCAGTTTCTCCGAATCACGACGGGATGAGCAGTTCTTC,CASSFSESRRDEQFF
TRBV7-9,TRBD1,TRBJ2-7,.,TGTGCCAGCAGCTTAGCGGGACAGGGGGTGGACTACGAGCAGTACTTC,CASSLAGQGVDYEQYF
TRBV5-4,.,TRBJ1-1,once,TGTGCCAGCAGCTCGACCACCGGGGCTTTCTTT,CASSSTTGAFF
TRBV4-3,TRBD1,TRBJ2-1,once,TGCGCCAGCAGCCGACCCGGGACAGGGCGGGATGAGCAGTTCTTC,CASSRPGTGRDEQFF
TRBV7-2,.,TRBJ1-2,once,TGTGCCAGCAGCTTAGATAGTAGGAACTCTCCTCACTATGGCTACACCTTC,CASSLDSRNSPHYGYTF
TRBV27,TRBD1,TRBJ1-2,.,TGTGCCAGCAGCAACCCGGGGACAGCGTATGGCTACACCTTC,CASSNPGTAYGYTF
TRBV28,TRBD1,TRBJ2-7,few,TGTGCCAGCAGGGGGACAGGGGGAAGAACCTACGAGCAGTACTTC,CASRGTGGRTYEQYF
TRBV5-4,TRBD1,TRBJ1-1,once,TGTGCCAGCAGGGTAGACAGGGGGCAAGGTGAAGCTTTCTTT,CASRVDRGQGEAFF